This T cell receptor (beta chain) was recorded in a study of beta chain features in type 1 diabetes. Study-wide findings and caveats: In comparison with healthy donors, patients had naive, central memory and Treg TCRB repertoires that appeared more similar.

V shed 5 bases and J shed 2 bases, with 4 bases lying between them. The CDR3 runs to 11 residues. The germline gives CDR1 SGHVS, CDR2 FNYEAQ. This clone was picked up a small number of times. Its specificity is unknown. The sequenced template was cDNA made from the entire isolated RNA. Only in-frame clones appear in the TCRdb table, and some are missing; sequencing was by immunoSEQ multiplex PCR. Of roughly 610,000 clones in the sample, 15% to 19% were seen once. The gene calls are TRBV7-6 and TRBJ2-7; D uncertain. The sample was naive CD4+ T cells from blood. The source of this sequence is a man between 18 and 35 years old in good health. The DNA for the CDR3 is TGTGCCAGCAGCCAAGCCTACGAGCAGTACTTC. Encoded protein: CASSQAYEQYF.